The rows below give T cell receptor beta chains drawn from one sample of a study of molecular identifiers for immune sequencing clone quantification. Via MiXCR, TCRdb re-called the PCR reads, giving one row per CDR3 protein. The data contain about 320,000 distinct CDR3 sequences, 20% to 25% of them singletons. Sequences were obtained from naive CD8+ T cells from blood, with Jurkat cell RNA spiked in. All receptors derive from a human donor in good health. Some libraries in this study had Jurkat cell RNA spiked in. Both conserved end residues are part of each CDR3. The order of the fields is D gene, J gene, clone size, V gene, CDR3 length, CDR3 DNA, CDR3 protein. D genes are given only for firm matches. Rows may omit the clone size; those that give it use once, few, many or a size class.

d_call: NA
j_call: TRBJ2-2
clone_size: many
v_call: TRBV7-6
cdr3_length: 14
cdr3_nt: TGTGCCAGCAGCCGGGTCCTAGGCACCGGGGAGCTGTTTTTT
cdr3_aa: CASSRVLGTGELFF

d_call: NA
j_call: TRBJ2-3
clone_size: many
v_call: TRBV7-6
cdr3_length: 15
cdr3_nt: TGTGCCAGCAGCTTAGCGCAGGGGTTCACAGATACGCAGTATTTT
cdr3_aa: CASSLAQGFTDTQYF

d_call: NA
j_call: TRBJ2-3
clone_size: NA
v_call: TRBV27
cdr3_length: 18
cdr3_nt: TGTGCCAGCAGTTTAGAGGGGAGCGGTCGGCCGGCTACAGATACGCAGTGTTTT
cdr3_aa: CASSLEGSGRPATDTQCF

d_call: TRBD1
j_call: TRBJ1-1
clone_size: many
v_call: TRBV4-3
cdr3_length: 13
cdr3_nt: TGCGCCAGCAGCCGCGACAGGGGATATGAAGCTTTCTTT
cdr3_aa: CASSRDRGYEAFF

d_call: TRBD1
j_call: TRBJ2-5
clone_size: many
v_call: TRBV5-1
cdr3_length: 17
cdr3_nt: TGCGCCAGCAGCCTGGTAGGACAGGGGGTAGACCAAGAGACCCAGTACTTC
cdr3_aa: CASSLVGQGVDQETQYF

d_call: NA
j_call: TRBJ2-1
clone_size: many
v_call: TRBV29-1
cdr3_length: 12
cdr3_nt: TGCAGCGTTGAAGACGAAGGGGATGAGCAGTTCTTC
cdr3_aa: CSVEDEGDEQFF

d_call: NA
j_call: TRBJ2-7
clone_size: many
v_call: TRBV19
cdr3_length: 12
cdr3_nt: TGTGCCAGTAGTATAGACAGGCGCGAGCAGTACTTC
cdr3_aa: CASSIDRREQYF

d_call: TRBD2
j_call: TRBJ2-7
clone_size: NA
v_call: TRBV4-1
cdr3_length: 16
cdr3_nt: TGCGCCAGCAGCCAAGTCGCGGGAGGTTGGGTTGATGAGCAGTACTTC
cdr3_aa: CASSQVAGGWVDEQYF

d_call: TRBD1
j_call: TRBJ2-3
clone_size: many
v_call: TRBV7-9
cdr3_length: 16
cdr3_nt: TGTGCCAGCAGCCCCAAGGGACAGGACCGCGAGTATACGCAGTATTTT
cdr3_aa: CASSPKGQDREYTQYF

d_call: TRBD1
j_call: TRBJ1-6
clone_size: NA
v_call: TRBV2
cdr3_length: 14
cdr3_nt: TGTGCCAGCAGGAAATGGGACAGTAATTCACCCCTCCACTTT
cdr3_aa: CASRKWDSNSPLHF

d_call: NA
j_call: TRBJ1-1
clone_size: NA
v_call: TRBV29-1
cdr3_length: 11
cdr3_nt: TGCAGCGTTCCGTCGAACACTAAAGCTTTCTTT
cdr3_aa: CSVPSNTKAFF

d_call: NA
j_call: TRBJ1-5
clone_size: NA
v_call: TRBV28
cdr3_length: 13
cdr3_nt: TGTGCCAGCGTCGTCGCAGATAATCAGCCCCAGCATTTT
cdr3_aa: CASVVADNQPQHF

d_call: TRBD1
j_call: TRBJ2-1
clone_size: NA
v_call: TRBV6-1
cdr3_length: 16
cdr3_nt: TGTGCCAGCAGTGTTGGCGGGCAGGGGGCCTACAATGAGCAGTTCTTC
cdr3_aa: CASSVGGQGAYNEQFF

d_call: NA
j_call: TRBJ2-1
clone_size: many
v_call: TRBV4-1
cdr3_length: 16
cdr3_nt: TGCGCCAGCAGCCAATATGCAGGACAGAGGTACAATGAGCAGTTCTTC
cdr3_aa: CASSQYAGQRYNEQFF

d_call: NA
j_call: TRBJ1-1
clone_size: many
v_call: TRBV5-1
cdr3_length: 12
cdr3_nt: TGCGCCAGCAGGGATGGTCTCACTGAAGCTTTCTTT
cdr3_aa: CASRDGLTEAFF

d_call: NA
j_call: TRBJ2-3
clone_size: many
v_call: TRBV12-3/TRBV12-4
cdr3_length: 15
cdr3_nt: TGTGCCAGCAGACGCGGACAGTTTTCCACAGATACGCAGTATTTT
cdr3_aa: CASRRGQFSTDTQYF

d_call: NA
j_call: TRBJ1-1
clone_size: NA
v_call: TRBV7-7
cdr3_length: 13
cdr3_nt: TGTGCCAGCAGCAGGGAGTTGGGCACTGAAGCTTTCTTT
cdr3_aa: CASSRELGTEAFF

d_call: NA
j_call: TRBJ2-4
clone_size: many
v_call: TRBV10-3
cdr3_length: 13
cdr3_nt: TGTAACTGTAGCAGTCTAGCCAAAAACATTCAGTACTTC
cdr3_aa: CNCSSLAKNIQYF

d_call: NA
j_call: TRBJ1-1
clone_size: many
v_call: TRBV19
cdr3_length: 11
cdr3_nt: TGTGCCAGCCACGACAGCTTTGAAGCTTTCTTT
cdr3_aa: CASHDSFEAFF

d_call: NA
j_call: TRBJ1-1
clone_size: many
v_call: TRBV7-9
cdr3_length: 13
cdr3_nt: TGTGCCAGCAGCTTACAGGGAAGTGCTGAAGCTTTCTTT
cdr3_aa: CASSLQGSAEAFF

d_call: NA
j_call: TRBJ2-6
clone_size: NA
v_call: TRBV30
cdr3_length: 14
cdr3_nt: TGTGCCTGGAGTGCAGGGGCTGGGGCCAACGTCCTGACTTTC
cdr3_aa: CAWSAGAGANVLTF

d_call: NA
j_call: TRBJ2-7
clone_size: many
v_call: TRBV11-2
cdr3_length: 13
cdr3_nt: TGTGCCAGCAGCTCTTCCGGGGGCTACGAGCAGTACTTC
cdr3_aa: CASSSSGGYEQYF

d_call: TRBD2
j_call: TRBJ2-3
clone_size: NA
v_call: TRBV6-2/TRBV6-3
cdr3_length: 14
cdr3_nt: TGTGGCAGCAGCCAAGGGACTAGCGCCGATACGCAGTATTTT
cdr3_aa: CGSSQGTSADTQYF

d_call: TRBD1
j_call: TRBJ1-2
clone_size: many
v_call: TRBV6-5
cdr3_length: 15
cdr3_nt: TGTGCCAGCAGTTTTGGACAGGGGGGTGGCTATGGCTACACCTTC
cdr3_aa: CASSFGQGGGYGYTF

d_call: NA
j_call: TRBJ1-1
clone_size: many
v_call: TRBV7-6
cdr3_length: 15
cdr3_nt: TGTGCCAGCAGCTCTCCGACAGAGATGAACACTGAAGCTTTCTTT
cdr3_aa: CASSSPTEMNTEAFF

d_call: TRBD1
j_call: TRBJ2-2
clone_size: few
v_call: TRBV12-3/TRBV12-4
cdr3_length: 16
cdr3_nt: TGTGCCAGCAGTCGATGGGACAGGCGGAACACCGGGGAGCTGTTTTTT
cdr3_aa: CASSRWDRRNTGELFF

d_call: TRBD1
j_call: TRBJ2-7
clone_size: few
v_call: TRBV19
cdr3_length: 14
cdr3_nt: TGTGCCAGTAGTATTGGACAGGGGGGCTACGAGCAGTACTTC
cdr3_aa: CASSIGQGGYEQYF

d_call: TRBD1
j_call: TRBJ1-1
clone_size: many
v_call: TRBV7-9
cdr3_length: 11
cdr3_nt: TGTGCCAGCAGGCAGGGGGCTGAAGCTTTCTTT
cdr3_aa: CASRQGAEAFF

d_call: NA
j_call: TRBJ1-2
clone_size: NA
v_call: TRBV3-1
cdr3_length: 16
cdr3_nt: TGTGCCAGCAGCCAATGGCCGGCGGGGGCAGGCTATGGCTACACCTTC
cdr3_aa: CASSQWPAGAGYGYTF